This record concerns one T cell receptor (beta chain) sequence. The data belong to a study of T cell changes during pregnancy in multiple sclerosis. The repertoire was sequenced with immunoSEQ multiplex PCR; TCRdb's copy has only in-frame clones and lacks some. The data show about 71,000 clones, more than 85% seen once. The sequences come from CD8+ T cells from peripheral blood mononuclear cells, collected before pregnancy. The sequence was obtained from a female donor with multiple sclerosis, enrolled in a pregnancy study.

CDR3 sequence reads: CATSRGLDDEQYF. The CDR3 region has the DNA TGTGCCACATCCAGGGGGCTGGACGACGAGCAGTACTTC. The chain has TRBV27 and TRBJ2-7; 8 bases map to TRBD1. CDR3 length: 13 residues. The junction had 10 bases not matched to a gene; V was cut back by 10 bases and J by 5 bases. Germline values: CDR1 MNHEY, CDR2 SMNVEV (reference sequence).